Below, one T cell receptor (beta chain) is given with its context. What this receptor recognizes is not known. No quality values exist for individual bases; no much larger clone is one base distant. Amplification of TCR beta CDR3 regions was carried out from RNA transcripts. The first round of RT-PCR for the TCR CDR3 was performed with the HTBI primer set and the Qiagen OneStep RT-PCR kit. A second multiplex PCR round built the libraries, followed by size selection and purification. Sequencing of the libraries was done on an Illumina HiSeq2000 using paired-end 100 bp reads. The authors' analysis ran thus. Raw data were processed with SOAPnuke, discarding reads with adapters, uncalled bases, mean Phred below 15, or no exact constant-primer or identifier match. High-quality paired reads were merged using COPE v1.2.5, and each unique nucleotide sequence was defined as a clonotype. MiTCR v1.1 was used to align clonotypes to the IMGT TRBV, TRBD and TRBJ reference segments. The analysis included only V-J combinations with a frequency above 0.0001, which together covered more than 98% of the repertoires. A TCS score was defined as the ratio between F50 (clonal expansion) and ExV (chaos), using BLOSUM62-based TCRdist between CDR3 peptides within each V-J. Welch's t-statistics and random forest reduced around 510 V-J features to about 13, which were used in a naive Bayes classifier (R e1071). Through fastp at Q25 and MiXCR, TCRdb rebuilt clones from the public reads, retaining in-frame beta chains. Rows merge per CDR3 protein into single entries with the most common DNA and genes. The V and J calls were determined by TCRdb, not by the authors. The sample includes about 290,000 distinct CDR3 sequences, with roughly 15% observed a single time. In total, the top ten clones hold roughly 7.9% of the sample.

Stable Graves' hyperthyroidism was defined as the absence of progression to ophthalmopathy over 18 months of follow-up. The hyperthyroidism patients were between 18 and 65 years old and newly diagnosed, with a disease duration of less than 2 months. The study excluded patients with uncontrolled infections, other autoimmune diseases, pregnancy or lactation. Diagnoses were based on clinical symptoms, serum thyroxine and TRAb, thyroid ultrasound and orbital computed tomography. PBMCs were separated from under 12 ml of fresh peripheral blood using Ficoll-Paque density gradient centrifugation. Trizol reagent was used to extract total RNA, and RNA quality was then checked on an Agilent 2100 Bioanalyzer. Germline trimming amounts to 4 bases on V and 7 bases on J, with 3 as the count of junction bases outside the gene matches. CDR1 and CDR2 are drawn from the germline V gene (reference sequence): DFQATT, SNEGSKA. The CDR3 goes from the cysteine to the phenylalanine over 12 residues. Left in the record is the CDR3 DNA by itself, 36 bases read in frame from the first base.

The source of the sample is a study of T cells in Graves' hyperthyroidism and ophthalmopathy (dated by TCRdb to the late 2010s). Some background on the complete study: Peripheral blood samples were taken at the time of initial diagnosis, prior to any treatment. To identify TCR V-J signatures that set the groups apart, the researchers used a discovery cohort of about a hundred patients, made up of 40 to 45 with Graves' ophthalmopathy and some 55 with stable Graves' hyperthyroidism. Whether ophthalmopathy could be predicted prospectively was tested in an independent validation cohort made up of about 20 hyperthyroidism patients plus 17 patients who later progressed to ophthalmopathy. For training and testing, the 100 patients in the discovery cohort were randomly divided in a 7:3 ratio. The study also compared thyroid tissue and blood T-cell repertoires from five or six Graves' hyperthyroidism patients. After blood sampling, hyperthyroidism patients were treated with methimazole at a starting dose of 30 mg daily, and ophthalmopathy patients were treated with high-dose intravenous methylprednisolone. The paper describes TCR Vbeta CDR3 sequencing of 120 to 150 peripheral blood samples, made up of about 41 ophthalmopathy patients, around 73 hyperthyroidism patients and some 17 progressor patients.

What the work shows at the level of the full study, not this receptor alone: In validation, the model predicted progression to ophthalmopathy a median of 6.5 months before onset, with roughly 70% sensitivity and roughly 73% specificity. A 13 V-J signature model separated ophthalmopathy from stable hyperthyroidism, with roughly 88% sensitivity and 81.08% specificity in cross-validation and 80%/75% in testing. Blood samples also contained most of the expanded thyroid clonotypes (frequency above 0.001), which suggests that blood repertoires may reflect thyroid immune responses. Sample size was not statistically predetermined, and blinding of investigators to group allocation was not performed.

This receptor was identified in a woman aged 40 to 49 with Graves' hyperthyroidism. Rearrangement joined TRBV20-1 to TRBJ2-4; 8 of the junction bases match TRBD1. The sequenced sample consisted of blood. In nucleotides, the sequence is TGCAGTGCTACCACAGGGGGGAACATTCAGTACTTC. The resulting protein is CSATTGGNIQYF.